Below, 10 T cell receptor beta chains from the same sample are listed, as sequenced in a study of CD8+CD57+ T cells in acquired aplastic anemia. The authors sequenced patients whose flow cytometry had shown CD8+CD57+ cell expansion. Investigators profiled TCR beta VDJ and CDR3 from genomic DNA template. TCRdb ran MiXCR on the reads and lists one entry per CDR3 protein. This sample has roughly 500,000 distinct CDR3 sequences; around a third occur once, and the top ten carry around 0.82%. Material for sequencing was sorted CD4+, CD8+, or CD8+CD57+ T cells (not recorded which) from PBMCs. Receptors originate from a human donor with aplastic anemia.

The table lists this clonotype with many counts. The chain employs TRBV29-1 and TRBJ2-1, with D unclear. Trimming removed 3 bases at V and 2 bases at J, with 11 bases between. CDR3 length: 14 residues. CDR1 SQVTM and CDR2 ANQGSEA come from the germline V gene. The CDR3 region has the DNA TGCAGCGTTGATTGGCCTCCGACCTACAATGAGCAGTTCTTC. It codes for CSVDWPPTYNEQFF.

In this sample, this clonotype turned up a few times. This chain uses TRBV6-1 with TRBJ1-2; D gene ambiguous. Trimming left V 10 bases short and J 5 bases short, with 14 bases between. Germline V CDR1 and CDR2: MNHNS, SASEGT. This CDR3 has 12 amino acids. The DNA for the CDR3 is TGTGCCACCAGGTTGGATGTTTATGGCTACACCTTC. It encodes CATRLDVYGYTF.

This clonotype was seen at least ten times. The J gene is TRBJ2-1, the V gene TRBV29-1; 9 bases map to TRBD1. CDR3 length: 14 amino acids. CDR1 and CDR2 (germline): SQVTM, ANQGSEA. J was trimmed by 8 bases and V by 6 bases; bases with no gene match: 11. CDR3 in amino acids: CSVAGGTGFDEQFF. The CDR3 DNA follows: TGCAGCGTCGCCGGGGGGACAGGGTTCGATGAGCAGTTCTTC.

This clonotype was counted at least ten times. The chain couples TRBV4-3 to TRBJ1-6; the match to TRBD1 covers 12 bases. The CDR3 spans 15 residues. Germline V gene data show CDR1 as LGHNA and CDR2 as YSLEER. With 2 bases clipped from V and 9 bases from J, the junction kept 2 bases outside the gene matches. CDR3: CASSQLGQGASPLHF. As DNA, the CDR3 is TGCGCCAGCAGCCAATTGGGACAGGGGGCTTCACCCCTCCACTTT.

This clonotype has more than one count but fewer than ten. This chain connects TRBV20-1 to TRBJ2-5, with D unresolved. Deletions cut 3 bases from V and 2 bases from J, with 19 bases between. CDR3 length: 16 amino acids. Germline values: CDR1 DFQATT, CDR2 SNEGSKA (reference sequence). The CDR3 protein is CSASPLLPTKQETQYF. The CDR3 DNA is TGCAGTGCTAGCCCCCTTCTACCCACAAAGCAAGAGACCCAGTACTTC.

V usage is TRBV25-1 and J usage is TRBJ1-2; D is ambiguous. This CDR3 has 13 amino acids. V was clipped by 5 bases and J by 8 bases, with 15 bases between them. Germline lookup yields CDR1 MGHDK and CDR2 SYGVNS. CDR3 loop: CASSLLRAGGYTF. The CDR3 nucleotides read TGTGCCAGCAGTTTATTAAGGGCTGGAGGCTACACCTTC.

The sample holds a few counts of this clonotype. The chain recombines TRBV4-3 with TRBJ1-4; TRBD1 agrees at 9 bases. There are 15 residues in the CDR3. Germline trimming cut 1 base from V and 6 bases from J; bases unmatched to any gene: 3. Germline CDR1 and CDR2: LGHNA and YSLEER. The CDR3 bases are TGCGCCAGCAGCCAAGGACAGGGGGGCGATGAAAAACTGTTTTTT. Its protein is CASSQGQGGDEKLFF.

Ten or more counts support this clonotype. The V call is TRBV15, the J call TRBJ1-6; the D gene is possibly TRBD1 (5 bases). Deletions cut 5 bases from V and 10 bases from J, with 12 bases between. Looked up from germline, CDR1 is LNHNV and CDR2 is YYDKDF (reference sequence). This CDR3 comprises 13 residues. The DNA of the CDR3 is TGTGCCACCAGCCCGCGGGGGGGGTCACCCCTCCACTTT. Translation gives CATSPRGGSPLHF. The whole variable domain, remainder taken from reference TRBV15 and TRBJ1-6, is DAMVIQNPRYQVTQFGKPVTLSCSQTLNHNVMYWYQQKSSQAPKLLFHYYDKDFNNEADTPDNFQSRRPNTSFCFLDIRSPGLGDTAMYLCATSPRGGSPLHFGNGTRLTVT.

The rearrangement joins TRBV14 to TRBJ1-2, with 10 bases that match TRBD1. The length of the CDR3 is 16 residues. CDR1 is SGHDN, CDR2 FVKESK, per germline. V trimming: 3 bases; J trimming: 8 bases; junction bases outside the gene matches: 12. The CDR3 DNA follows: TGTGCCAGCAGCCAGGCCGACAGGGGGCCCTTGGGAGGCTACACCTTC. Amino acids: CASSQADRGPLGGYTF.

As for this clonotype: Just one base apart from a much larger clone, this may be a read error. The chain recombines TRBV7-3 with TRBJ2-5; D remains ambiguous. The CDR3 is 11 residues long. V lost 4 bases, J lost 6 bases, and 6 bases lay in between. The germline gives CDR1 SGHTA, CDR2 FQGTGA. In DNA, the CDR3 is TGTGCCAGCAGCTCTGAAAAGACCCAGTACTTC. This encodes CASSSEKTQYF.